This TCR beta chain was sequenced for a study of CXCR3-negative and CXCR3-positive naive CD8 T cells (dated by TCRdb to the late 2010s). A note on the overall study: Approximately 140 million TRB reads were obtained in total, roughly 1.5 +/- 0.3 million reads per library. The diversity and physicochemical repertoire analyses included fewer than twelve donors pooled from two independent experiments. For the TRBV-TRBJ cluster analysis, the naive subsets came from 5 or 6 donors, while the memory cells came from 3 donors. What the research found in general, with its limitations: Because CXCR3 expression was partially decreased after cryopreservation, freshly isolated PBMCs were used for most assays. Similar TRBV-TRBJ usage was shown by naive CXCR3-negative and CXCR3-positive cells from the same donor, whereas distinct patterns were shown by memory cells. Surface CD5, linked to self-reactivity in mice, was comparable between naive subsets; TCR interaction strength was therefore also inferred from TRB CDR3 physicochemical properties. TRB CDR3s from CXCR3-positive naive cells showed higher hydrophobicity (lower Kidera factor 4), lower energy, and higher strength and volume indices than CXCR3-negative naive cells. Comparably high repertoire diversity was found in both naive subsets, whereas much lower repertoire diversity was found in memory CD8+ T cells.

Worth noting for this clonotype: There is no known antigen for this receptor.

Each CD8+ T cell subset was flow-sorted in triplicate, and 250,000 to 300,000 cells per subset were placed directly into RLT lysis buffer. Naive CD8+ T cells were defined stringently as CD45RO-CCR7+CD27+CD95- to exclude memory contaminants. Using standard density gradient centrifugation, peripheral blood mononuclear cells were isolated from buffy coats. A FACSAria III was used to flow-sort naive CXCR3-negative and CXCR3-positive CD8+ T cells. Total RNA was extracted from sorted cells using an RNeasy Mini Kit. Instrument used: NextSeq 550. The Human TCR Profiling Kit (MiLaboratory) was used to make UMI-labeled 5' RACE TRB cDNA libraries. cDNA synthesis used the entire amount of extracted RNA, and PCR amplification then used the entire amount of cDNA produced. The libraries were made side by side, with each library going through the same number of PCR cycles. The authors' analysis ran thus. With a requirement of at least two reads per UMI, MIGEC and MiXCR extracted about 50,000 +/- 10,000 unique UMI-labeled TRB cDNA molecules per library. On average, about 40,000 +/- 10,000 functional in-frame TRB CDR3 nucleotide clonotypes lacking stop codons were found per library. Diversity metrics, including normalized Shannon-Wiener and Chao1, were computed in VDJtools after downsampling to 5000 UMI-labeled TRB molecules per sample. For the central five CDR3 residues, VDJtools calculated physicochemical properties weighted by clonotype size, namely interaction energy, strength, volume and Kidera factor 4. The reads, reprocessed by TCRdb, yield one row per CDR3 protein sequence and no DNA. These V and J calls are TCRdb output, not the study's own analysis. This sample's clone table shows some 100,000 distinct CDR3 sequences. 0.36% of the sample rests with the top ten.

For CDR1 and CDR2, the germline V gene lists SGHDN and FVKESK. The CDR3 starts with the cysteine, ends with the phenylalanine, and has 13 residues. There is no recorded DNA. Sequencing input: naive CXCR3+ CD8+ T cells from blood. The label giving this sample's cell subset or site can be read as: CD45RO-CCR7+CD27+CD95- naive CD8+ T cells expressing CXCR3 (TNR3+). The chain is assembled from TRBV14 and TRBJ2-7; the TCRdb call, TRBD1, lacks DNA for checking. This receptor was obtained from a human donor in good health. Some clones in this sample may be carry-over from other donors' samples. The CDR3 sequence is CASSQGIGYEQYF.